The next 15 T cell receptor beta chains were all read from a single sample in a study of identical twins. TCRdb ran MiXCR on the 5' RACE reads and lists one entry per CDR3 protein. This sample carries around 1.7 million distinct CDR3 sequences, roughly 35% of them seen once, and the ten largest clones take around 0.25%. Specimen: cord blood. Source of these receptors: a newborn girl in good health.

In its sample, this clonotype was seen a few times. CDR3 sequence (DNA): TGTGCCACCAGCAGAGTGGGCCGGACTACCTACGAGCAGTACTTC. Translating it yields CATSRVGRTTYEQYF. The chain couples TRBV15 to TRBJ2-7; D is perhaps TRBD2 (6 bases). CDR3 length: 15 residues. V lost 1 base to trimming and J lost 2 bases, with 12 bases between them. CDR1 and CDR2 from the germline V gene are LNHNV and YYDKDF (reference sequence). Full variable domain (rest looked up from reference TRBV15 and TRBJ2-7): DAMVIQNPRYQVTQFGKPVTLSCSQTLNHNVMYWYQQKSSQAPKLLFHYYDKDFNNEADTPDNFQSRRPNTSFCFLDIRSPGLGDTAMYLCATSRVGRTTYEQYFGPGTRLTVT.

This clonotype was detected only a few times. The chain couples TRBV7-9 to TRBJ2-5; D may be TRBD2 (5 bases). The J call may be in error: the DNA end matches TRBJ2-7 better. The germline V gene has CDR1 SEHNR and CDR2 FQNEAQ (reference sequence). The CDR3 extends over 15 amino acids. The CDR3 region is CASSLGRRGLYEQYF. Here the CDR3 DNA reads TGTGCCAGCAGCTTAGGGCGGCGAGGGCTATACGAGCAGTACTTC.

This clonotype was counted a few times. This rearrangement joins TRBV18 to TRBJ2-5, with TRBD2 identical over 9 bases. This CDR3 has 15 amino acids. Trimming at V came to 4 bases and at J to 1 base, leaving 4 bases not matched to a gene. The germline gives CDR1 KGHSH, CDR2 LQKENI. CDR3: CASSLAGVFQETQYF. The CDR3 DNA sequence: TGTGCCAGCTCACTAGCGGGGGTTTTCCAAGAGACCCAGTACTTC.

This clonotype was picked up many times. This rearrangement joins TRBV3-1 to TRBJ2-7; no definite D call. The V end lost 3 bases, the J end lost 5 bases, and 5 bases lay between the germline ends. Germline CDR1 is LGHDT and CDR2 is YNNKEL (reference sequence). The CDR3 contains 11 residues. CDR3 bases: TGTGCCAGCAGCCAGACGGACGAGCAGTACTTC. It encodes CASSQTDEQYF.

In regard to this clonotype: Sequence at one end of the junction differs from germline and may be a read error. This chain uses TRBV6-5 with TRBJ1-2; 10 nucleotides agree with TRBD1. The CDR3 extends over 15 amino acids. CDR1 and CDR2 (germline): MNHEY, SVGAGI. The CDR3 DNA sequence: TGTGCCGGCAGTCCGGACAGGGGGGCTAACTATGGCTACACCTTC. The encoded protein is CAGSPDRGANYGYTF.

The chain uses TRBV11-2 and TRBJ2-1, with 16 bases identical to TRBD2. V trimming: 8 bases; J trimming: 8 bases; junction bases outside the gene matches: 9. Germline loops: CDR1 SGHAT, CDR2 FQNNGV. The CDR3 loop spans 16 amino acids. CDR3: CASRTGGLAGGHEQFF. CDR3 sequence (DNA): TGTGCCAGCCGAACTGGGGGACTAGCGGGAGGGCATGAGCAGTTCTTC.

This clonotype has just a few counts. The V call is TRBV21-1, the J call TRBJ1-6; the table names TRBD1, a call not compared with the DNA. TRBV21-1 is classified as a pseudogene. The CDR3 runs 21 residues. The CDR3 protein is CASSKYRNFRQGLSYNSPLHF. CDR3 DNA sequence: TGTGCCAGCAGCAAGTACCGGAATTTTCGACAGGGCCTCTCCTATAATTCACCCCTCCACTTT.

The V gene is TRBV7-2, the J gene TRBJ2-1; TRBD2 matches 13 bases. V lost 3 bases to trimming and J lost 9 bases; unmatched junction nucleotides: 5. From germline, CDR1 is SGHTA and CDR2 FQGNSA. CDR3 length: 15 residues. CDR3 nucleotides: TGTGCCAGCAGCTTGACTAGCGGGGGGCGGGGTGAGCAGTTCTTC. Its protein product is CASSLTSGGRGEQFF.

There are many counts of this clonotype. The chain combines TRBV29-1 with TRBJ1-2; TRBD1 agrees at 8 bases. The CDR3 has 14 amino acids. V was pared by 2 bases and J by 4 bases, with 6 bases of the junction left unmatched. From germline, CDR1 is SQVTM and CDR2 ANQGSEA. The CDR3 sequence: CSVELTGEVYGYTF. The DNA for the CDR3 is TGCAGCGTTGAACTGACAGGGGAGGTCTATGGCTACACCTTC.

The CDR3 DNA reads as TGTGCCAGCACCTTCGGACGGAACACTGAAGCTTTCTTT. Translating it yields CASTFGRNTEAFF. The chain is built from TRBV7-9 and TRBJ1-1, with D uncertain. V lost 7 bases, J lost 1 base, and 10 bases lay in between. Looked up from germline, CDR1 is SEHNR and CDR2 is FQNEAQ (reference sequence). The CDR3 consists of 13 residues.

This clonotype occurred a few times. This rearrangement joins TRBV6-5 to TRBJ2-7, with D tentatively TRBD1 or TRBD2 (5 bases each). The CDR3 runs to 13 residues. Trimming stripped 9 bases from V and 4 bases from J, with 16 bases between. Germline V gene lookup returns CDR1 MNHEY and CDR2 SVGAGI. The CDR3 region is CASWDAPRYEQYF. Here the CDR3 DNA reads TGTGCCAGTTGGGACGCCCCAAGGTACGAGCAGTACTTC.

This clonotype was detected once. One end of the junction fails to match germline, which may point to a read error. J is TRBJ2-3 and V is TRBV7-9, with 9 positions matching TRBD1. Germline V CDR1 and CDR2: SEHNR, FQNEAQ (reference sequence). This CDR3 spans 16 amino acids. CDR3 loop: CASSSKDRGSTDMQYF. CDR3 DNA sequence: TGTGCCAGCAGCTCTAAGGACAGGGGAAGCACAGATATGCAGTATTTT.

DNA for the CDR3: TGTGCCAGCAGCTTAGGCGGGAGCCTCTCCTACGAGCAGTACTTC. Amino acids: CASSLGGSLSYEQYF. The rearrangement links TRBV11-1 to TRBJ2-7, with TRBD2 identical over 7 bases. CDR1 SGHAT and CDR2 FQDESV come from the germline V gene (reference sequence). The junction had 3 bases not matched to a gene; V was cut back by 1 base and J by 0 bases. The CDR3 length is 15 residues. Together with reference TRBV11-1 and TRBJ2-7, the CDR3 gives the full variable domain: EAEVAQSPRYKITEKSQAVAFWCDPISGHATLYWYRQILGQGPELLVQFQDESVVDDSQLPKDRFSAERLKGVDSTLKIQPAELGDSAMYLCASSLGGSLSYEQYFGPGTRLTVT.

This clonotype was recorded a few times. V is TRBV20-1 and J is TRBJ2-5, with 10 positions matching TRBD1. Judging by the DNA end, TRBJ2-7 fits better; the J call may be wrong. The CDR3 runs 13 residues. Germline loops: CDR1 DFQATT, CDR2 SNEGSKA (reference sequence). In DNA form, the CDR3 reads TGCACTGGGGCCGGGACAGGGGTCAACGAGCAGTACTTC. Translated: CTGAGTGVNEQYF.

Only a few counts were recorded for this clonotype. The chain links TRBV9 to TRBJ2-3, with D tentatively TRBD2 (6 bases). The length of the CDR3 is 16 residues. V dropped 1 base and J dropped 0 bases, with 12 bases sitting between them. CDR1 is SGDLS, CDR2 YYNGEE, per germline. Here the CDR3 reads CASSVMAGRSTDTQYF. The CDR3 nucleotides are TGTGCCAGCAGCGTAATGGCGGGGAGGAGCACAGATACGCAGTATTTT.